Presented here are 6 T cell receptor beta chains from one specimen sequenced in a study of technical replicates of blood from a handful of donors (dated by TCRdb to 2015 to 2018). Libraries were constructed by the immunoSEQ multiplex PCR assay. In its TCRdb copy, this immuneACCESS table keeps in-frame sequences only and misses some clones. Where compared with another copy, unresolved V genes explain less than half of these, and the others have no known cause. The sample table lists about 15,000 clones, roughly four fifths of them with a count of one. About a tenth of the sample is taken by the ten largest. Material: PBMCs. Every receptor here comes from a human donor in good health. Some clones in this sample may be carry-over from other donors' samples.

J is TRBJ2-5 and V is TRBV29-1; TRBD1 matches at 7 bases. The V gene end was trimmed by 2 bases and the J gene end by 5 bases; junction bases not matched to a gene: 5. Germline assignment: CDR1 SQVTM and CDR2 ANQGSEA. The CDR3 covers 13 residues. The CDR3 region is CSVERGGGETQYF. The CDR3 DNA reads TGCAGCGTTGAAAGAGGGGGCGGGGAGACCCAGTACTTC.

CDR3 loop: CASSEMAGAGSEQFF. CDR3 nucleotides: TGTGCCAGCAGTGAAATGGCAGGGGCGGGCTCTGAGCAGTTCTTC. V and J are TRBV6-1 and TRBJ2-1; a weak D match, TRBD1 (6 bases). Germline V lookup: CDR1 MNHNS, CDR2 SASEGT. The CDR3 covers 15 residues. V was clipped by 2 bases and J by 9 bases, with 17 bases between them.

The genes are TRBV29-1 and TRBJ2-5; a possible D gene is TRBD2 (5 bases). CDR1 is SQVTM, CDR2 ANQGSEA, per germline. The CDR3 spans 13 residues. The germline V and J ends were trimmed by 7 bases and 2 bases, with 14 bases remaining between them. The chain's CDR3 is CSARRGFQETQYF. The DNA for the CDR3 is TGCAGCGCGCGACGGGGTTTTCAAGAGACCCAGTACTTC.

The chain uses TRBV7-9 and TRBJ2-3; 11 nucleotides line up with TRBD2. This CDR3 is 15 amino acids long. Germline V lookup: CDR1 SEHNR, CDR2 FQNEAQ (reference sequence). Unmatched junction bases numbered 2, after V lost 4 bases and J lost 2 bases. CDR3 protein: CASSSTSGNTDTQYF. Here the CDR3 DNA reads TGTGCCAGCAGCTCGACTAGCGGGAACACAGATACGCAGTATTTT.

The V gene is TRBV27, the J gene TRBJ2-1, with D possibly being TRBD2 (6 bases). V was shortened by 2 bases and J by 2 bases, with 7 bases between the two germline ends. Germline V gives CDR1 MNHEY, CDR2 SMNVEV (reference sequence). The CDR3 extends over 14 amino acids. The CDR3 nucleotides read TGTGCCAGCAGTTTAGCGGGAACCTACAATGAGCAGTTCTTC. Its protein is CASSLAGTYNEQFF.

The chain recombines TRBV6-6 with TRBJ2-3; D not certain. The CDR3 has 13 residues. The V gene's germline CDR1 is MNHNY and CDR2 SVGAGI (reference sequence). The V end lost 10 bases, the J end lost 0 bases, and 11 bases lay between the germline ends. CDR3 in amino acids: CATQVFSTDTQYF. CDR3 in DNA: TGTGCCACTCAGGTATTTAGCACAGATACGCAGTATTTT.